This T cell receptor beta chain stems from a study of Ad26.COV2.S vaccination and SARS-CoV-2 variants. CDR3 length equals 13 residues. CDR1 is PRHDT, CDR2 FYEKMQ, per germline (reference sequence). The ends were cut back, 0 bases at V and 6 bases at J, with 8 bases in the middle. Details on this clone: Its antigen is not identified.

Data came from immunoSEQ multiplex PCR; TCRdb stores just in-frame clones and leaves some out. The table has around 370,000 clones, 92% seen once. General study points: The authors reported substantial breadth in spike-specific CD8+ and CD4+ T cell responses after vaccination. Comparable non-spike TCR breadth was observed in vaccine and placebo recipients. The TCR-based breadth and depth measures might underestimate overall T cell responses. Those who received the vaccine showed greater spike-specific TCR breadth than those given placebo.

The sequence was obtained from a human donor who had recovered from COVID-19. The sequenced sample was peripheral blood, obtained after recovery from COVID-19. The chain is built from TRBV13 and TRBJ1-1; D gene unclear. The CDR3 nucleotides are TGTGCCAGCAGCTTAGGCCGCCAGGCTGAAGCTTTCTTT. Amino acid sequence: CASSLGRQAEAFF.